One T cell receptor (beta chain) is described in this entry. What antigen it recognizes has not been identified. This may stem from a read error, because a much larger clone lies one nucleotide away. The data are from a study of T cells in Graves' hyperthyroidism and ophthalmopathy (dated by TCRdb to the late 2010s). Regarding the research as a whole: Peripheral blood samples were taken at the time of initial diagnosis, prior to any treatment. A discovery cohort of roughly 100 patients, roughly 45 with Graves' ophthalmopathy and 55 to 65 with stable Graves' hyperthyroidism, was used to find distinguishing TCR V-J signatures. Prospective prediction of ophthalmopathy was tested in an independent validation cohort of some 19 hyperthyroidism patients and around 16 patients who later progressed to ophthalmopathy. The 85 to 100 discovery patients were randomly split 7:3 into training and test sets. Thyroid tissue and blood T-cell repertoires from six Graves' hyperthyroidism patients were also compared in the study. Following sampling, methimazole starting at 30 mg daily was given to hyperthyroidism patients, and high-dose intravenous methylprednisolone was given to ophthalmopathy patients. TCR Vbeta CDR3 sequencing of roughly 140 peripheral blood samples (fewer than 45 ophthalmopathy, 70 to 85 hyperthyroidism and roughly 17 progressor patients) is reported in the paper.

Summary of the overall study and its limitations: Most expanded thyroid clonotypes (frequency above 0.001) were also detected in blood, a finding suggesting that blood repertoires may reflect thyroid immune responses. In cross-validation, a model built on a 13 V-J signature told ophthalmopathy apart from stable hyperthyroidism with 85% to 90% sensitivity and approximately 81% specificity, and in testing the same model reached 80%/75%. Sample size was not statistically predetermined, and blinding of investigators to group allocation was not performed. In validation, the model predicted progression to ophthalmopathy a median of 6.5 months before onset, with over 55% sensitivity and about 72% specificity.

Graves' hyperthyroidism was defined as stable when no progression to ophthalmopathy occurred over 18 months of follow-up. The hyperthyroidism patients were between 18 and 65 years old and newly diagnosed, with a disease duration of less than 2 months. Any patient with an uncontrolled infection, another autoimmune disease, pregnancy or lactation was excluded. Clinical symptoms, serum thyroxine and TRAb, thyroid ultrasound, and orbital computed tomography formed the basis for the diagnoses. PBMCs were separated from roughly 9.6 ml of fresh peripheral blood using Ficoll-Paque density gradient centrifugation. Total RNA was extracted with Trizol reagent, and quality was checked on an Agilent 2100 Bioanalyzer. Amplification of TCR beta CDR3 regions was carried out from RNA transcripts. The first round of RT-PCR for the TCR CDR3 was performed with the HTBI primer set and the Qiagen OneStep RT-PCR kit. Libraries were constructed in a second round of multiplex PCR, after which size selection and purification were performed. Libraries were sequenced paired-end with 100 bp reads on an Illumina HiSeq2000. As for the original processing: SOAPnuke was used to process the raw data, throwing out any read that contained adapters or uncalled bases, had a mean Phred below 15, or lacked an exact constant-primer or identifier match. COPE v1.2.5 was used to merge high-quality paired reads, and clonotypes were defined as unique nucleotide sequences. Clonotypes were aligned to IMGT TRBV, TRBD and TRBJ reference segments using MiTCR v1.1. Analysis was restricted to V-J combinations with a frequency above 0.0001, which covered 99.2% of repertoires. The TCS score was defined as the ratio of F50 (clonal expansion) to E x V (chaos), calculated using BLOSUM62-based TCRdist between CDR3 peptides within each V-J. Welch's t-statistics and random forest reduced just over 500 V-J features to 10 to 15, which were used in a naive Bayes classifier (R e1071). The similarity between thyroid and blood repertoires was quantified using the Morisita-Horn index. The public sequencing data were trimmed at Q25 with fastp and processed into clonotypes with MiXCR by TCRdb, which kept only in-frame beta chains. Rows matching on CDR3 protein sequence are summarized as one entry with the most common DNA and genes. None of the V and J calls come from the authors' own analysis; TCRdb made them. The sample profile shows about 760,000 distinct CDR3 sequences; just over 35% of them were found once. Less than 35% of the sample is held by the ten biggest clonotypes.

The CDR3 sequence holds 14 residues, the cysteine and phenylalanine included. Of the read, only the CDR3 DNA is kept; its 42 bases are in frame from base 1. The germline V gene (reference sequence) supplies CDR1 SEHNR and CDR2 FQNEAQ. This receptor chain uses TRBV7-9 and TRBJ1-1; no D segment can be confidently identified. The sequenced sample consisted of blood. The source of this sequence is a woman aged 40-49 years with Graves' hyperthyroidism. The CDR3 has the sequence CVSSLEVVNTEAFF. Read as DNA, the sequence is TGCGTCAGCAGCTTGGAGGTGGTGAACACTGAAGCTTTCTTT.